Each of the 6 T cell receptor beta chains below was sequenced from the same sample in a study of glioma-infiltrating T cells. The iRepertoire nested amplicon-rescue multiplex PCR amplified TCR alpha and beta CDR3s from RNA. TCRdb fed the multiplex PCR reads into MiXCR, producing one record per CDR3 protein. Of 35,000 to 45,000 distinct CDR3 sequences in the sample, around 20% were seen once. Sequenced sample: glioma tissue, nonneoplastic brain tissue, or PBMCs (not recorded which). These receptors came from a human donor with low-grade glioma or glioblastoma, undergoing nonglioma brain surgery, or in good health (not recorded which).

This clonotype was seen ten or more times. The chain carries TRBV6-4 and TRBJ2-1; TRBD2 matches at 11 bases. This CDR3 spans 16 amino acids. With 0 bases clipped from V and 4 bases from J, the junction kept 2 bases outside the gene matches. Germline loops: CDR1 MRHNA, CDR2 SNTAGT. The CDR3 sequence: CASSDSGLAGYNEQFF. The DNA of the CDR3 is TGTGCCAGCAGTGACTCCGGACTAGCGGGTTACAATGAGCAGTTCTTC.

Ten or more counts support this clonotype. The V call is TRBV25-1, the J call TRBJ2-5; D not resolved. CDR3 length: 13 residues. Trimming left V 1 base short and J 4 bases short, with 7 bases between. CDR1 is MGHDK, CDR2 SYGVNS, per germline. This CDR3 is CASSESALETQYF. The CDR3 coding sequence is TGTGCCAGCAGTGAATCAGCCTTAGAGACCCAGTACTTC.

Points on this clonotype: A read error may be the cause here, since a much bigger clone is one base away. This sequence joins TRBV19 and TRBJ1-5; D remains unclear. V was shortened by 5 bases and J by 7 bases, with 21 bases between the two germline ends. Germline assignment: CDR1 LNHDA and CDR2 SQIVND (reference sequence). This CDR3 is 16 amino acids long. The CDR3 here is CASSFGDGCLGQPQHF. CDR3 sequence (DNA): TGTGCCAGTAGTTTTGGCGACGGGTGCTTAGGCCAGCCCCAGCATTTT.

Notes on this clonotype: This clone may be a read error of a much larger clone one base away. This chain joins TRBV29-1 and TRBJ1-1, with D unresolved. The V end lost 1 base, the J end lost 0 bases, and 9 bases lay between the germline ends. This CDR3 contains 14 residues. The V gene's germline CDR1 is SQVTM and CDR2 ANQGSEA. The CDR3 bases are TGCAGCGTTGAAGGGCCATGGATGAACACTGAAGCTTTCTTT. Its translation is CSVEGPWMNTEAFF.

With respect to this clonotype: One junction end does not reproduce the germline sequence, and a read error may be involved. CDR3 sequence: CASMGDVNSPLYF. The CDR3 DNA reads as TGTGCCAGCATGGGGGACGTCAATTCACCCCTCTACTTT. The chain recombines TRBV28 with TRBJ1-6; D possibly corresponds to TRBD1 (5 bases). This CDR3 has 13 residues. The germline gives CDR1 MDHEN, CDR2 SYDVKM.

This clonotype was picked up many times. The chain links TRBV2 to TRBJ1-3; possible D gene TRBD1, 5 bases. This CDR3 comprises 15 residues. Trimming took off 7 bases at V and 1 base at J, with 14 bases between the two ends. Germline CDR1 is SNHLY and CDR2 is FYNNEI. The CDR3 sequence: CASTPRGGSGNTIYF. The CDR3 DNA sequence: TGTGCCAGCACCCCTCGGGGCGGTTCTGGAAACACCATATATTTT.